This T cell receptor beta chain was recorded in a study of T-cell reconstitution after alpha-beta-depleted transplantation in children. As it was prepared, the TCRbeta library received unique molecular identifiers. TCRdb recomputed calls from the PCR reads with MiXCR, one row per CDR3 protein. Among approximately 500,000 distinct CDR3 sequences listed, around 27% were seen once. About this clonotype itself: The antigen is unknown.

Study-wide results and limits: Surviving recipient cells, namely T cells and thymic progenitors, were the source of high day-60 TCRbeta diversity in some patients. Alpha-beta T cells about two months after transplant reportedly derived from several hundred expanded graft clones. T-cell numbers and diversity, one year after transplant, stemmed largely from T cells that were newly produced.

This CDR3 region has 13 residues. Germline V gene sequence: CDR1 SGHDT, CDR2 YYEEEE. V was cut by 0 bases and J by 4 bases, with 8 bases left in between. The source is a boy under two years old with Wiskott-Aldrich syndrome, due to receive a stem cell transplant. The chain carries TRBV5-6 and TRBJ2-7; D is uncertain. Sample: PBMCs, taken before TCRalphabeta/CD19-depleted stem cell transplant. The CDR3 sequence is CASSLAARYEQYF. CDR3 sequence (DNA): TGTGCCAGCAGCTTGGCCGCAAGATACGAGCAGTACTTC.